This TCR beta chain was profiled in a study of cytomegalovirus exposure and HLA in healthy donors. Turning to the study itself: In an earlier analysis, almost 120 million unique TCR beta sequences were found from some 180 million T cells.

As regards this clone: The antigen is unknown.

Primers included in the PCR were 60 Vbeta and 13 Jbeta primers. TCRdb's copy holds only in-frame clones and misses some; the assay was immunoSEQ multiplex PCR. Among around 41,000 clones listed, roughly half were seen once. V shed 6 bases and J 2 bases; nucleotides not matched to a gene: 0. This CDR3 contains 13 residues. CDR1 WSHSY and CDR2 SAAADI come from the germline V gene. Findings and caveats of the study: Previously analyzed data showed that most TCR beta V segments were productive at a frequency of about 87% or about 30%. As immune exposure information, only CMV serostatus was available. Researchers counted around 160 TCR beta chains as cytomegalovirus-associated.

This TCR was sampled from a man between 60 and 70 years old in good health and CMV-seronegative. The rearrangement links TRBV10-2 to TRBJ2-5; 10 nucleotides align to TRBD1. Sequenced sample: PBMCs. The CDR3 region is CASRDRGQETQYF. The CDR3 region has the DNA TGCGCCAGCAGGGACAGGGGGCAAGAGACCCAGTACTTC.